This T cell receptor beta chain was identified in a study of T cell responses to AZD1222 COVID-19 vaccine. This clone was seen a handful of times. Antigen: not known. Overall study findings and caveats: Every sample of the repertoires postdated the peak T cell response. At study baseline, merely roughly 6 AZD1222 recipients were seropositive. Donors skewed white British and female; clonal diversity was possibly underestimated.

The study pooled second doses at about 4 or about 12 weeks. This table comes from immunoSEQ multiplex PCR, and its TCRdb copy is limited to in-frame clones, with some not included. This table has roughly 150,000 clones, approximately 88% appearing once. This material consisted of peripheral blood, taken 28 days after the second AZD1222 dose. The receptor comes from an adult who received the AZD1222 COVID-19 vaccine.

The CDR3 reads CAWSAQNTIYF. CDR3 in DNA: TGTGCCTGGAGTGCGCAAAACACCATATATTTT. The V gene is TRBV30, the J gene TRBJ1-3, with unresolved D. The V end lost 1 base, the J end lost 6 bases, and 4 bases lay between the germline ends. CDR1 GTSNPN and CDR2 SVGIG come from the germline V gene (reference sequence). The CDR3 extends over 11 amino acids.